Described below is a single TCR beta chain sequence and its context. The target antigen is unknown. This record belongs to a study of Graves' ophthalmopathy and Graves' hyperthyroidism. Overall study context: Ahead of any treatment, peripheral blood was obtained at the initial diagnosis. General study points: Cross-validated, the 13-signature model showed 87.88%/81.08% sensitivity/specificity, and 80%/75% in the test set. Most thyroid clonotypes expanded beyond 0.001 frequency were also found in blood.

This CDR3 has 17 residues. CDR1 is MGHDK and CDR2 is SYGVNS in the germline V gene. Trimming pared 6 bases from V and 1 base from J, leaving 18 bases between. CDR3 regions of TCR beta were amplified from RNA transcripts. HTBI primers primed a first-round RT-PCR, and a second-round multiplex PCR followed. TCRdb called the multiplex PCR reads again in MiXCR, with one record for every CDR3 protein. The data show about 700,000 distinct CDR3 sequences, 40% seen once. Other autoimmune diseases, uncontrolled infections, pregnancy or lactation led to the exclusion of patients. This receptor was taken from an adult man with Graves' ophthalmopathy. The sequenced sample was peripheral blood. V is TRBV25-1 and J is TRBJ2-2; D might be TRBD2 (6 bases). The CDR3 sequence is CASSQDWRERNTGELFF. For the CDR3, the DNA is TGTGCCAGCAGCCAAGATTGGCGGGAACGGAACACCGGGGAGCTGTTTTTT.